This is a list of T cell receptor beta chains from one sample in a study of shared clonotypes between healthy human individuals. Clones were sequenced by immunoSEQ multiplex PCR, and TCRdb holds only the in-frame ones, with some missing. The repertoire holds 2 million to 2.5 million clones, with around 95% as singletons. The sample comprised naive CD4+ T cells sorted from blood. The receptor set was obtained from a man younger than 35 in good health. CDR3s include the opening cysteine and the closing phenylalanine or tryptophan. D genes are given only for firm matches. Clone size is given for some rows only: seen once, a few or many times, or a class if the clone is expanded.

>TRBV6-6|NA|TRBJ1-6|NA
CASSNAAEQTNSPLHF
TGTGCCAGCAGCAATGCCGCCGAGCAGACGAATTCACCCCTCCACTTT
>TRBV5-1|TRBD2|TRBJ2-3|NA
CASSPGLAGTRLDTQYF
TGCGCCAGCAGCCCGGGACTAGCGGGAACGAGGTTGGATACGCAGTATTTT
>TRBV6-5|NA|TRBJ2-4|NA
CASSRTDLSKNIQYF
TGTGCCAGCAGTCGCACCGATCTATCCAAAAACATTCAGTACTTC
>TRBV11-3|NA|TRBJ2-7|NA
CASSPGAVNYEQYF
TGTGCCAGCAGCCCGGGCGCCGTTAACTACGAGCAGTACTTC
>TRBV30|NA|TRBJ1-2|NA
CAWSVLEGHPNYGYTF
TGTGCCTGGAGTGTACTGGAGGGACATCCGAACTATGGCTACACCTTC
>TRBV7-2|NA|TRBJ1-4|NA
CASSLRGGNEKLFF
TGTGCCAGCAGCTTACGTGGGGGTAATGAAAAACTGTTTTTT
>TRBV29-1|TRBD1|TRBJ1-1|NA
CSVADRVLVTEAFF
TGCAGCGTAGCCGACAGGGTCTTGGTGACTGAAGCTTTCTTT
>TRBV4-3|TRBD2|TRBJ2-1|NA
CASSQGSDWGLLSNNEQFF
TGCGCCAGCAGCCAAGGCTCAGATTGGGGACTACTCTCTAACAATGAGCAGTTCTTC
>TRBV30|NA|TRBJ1-4|NA
CAWNGGLTNEKLFF
TGTGCCTGGAATGGGGGCTTAACTAATGAAAAACTGTTTTTT
>TRBV5-3|TRBD1|TRBJ1-1|once
CASSLITGGTEAFF
TGTGCCAGCAGCTTGATCACAGGGGGGACTGAAGCTTTCTTT
>TRBV10-2|TRBD1|TRBJ1-2|NA
CASTPTGVNQLF
TGCGCCAGCACCCCGACAGGGGTCAACCAGCTCTTC
>TRBV6-1|NA|TRBJ2-6|once
CACCFSGANVLTF
TGTGCCTGCTGTTTCTCTGGGGCCAACGTCCTGACTTTC
>TRBV2|NA|TRBJ2-1|NA
CASSDSSRINEQFF
TGTGCCAGCAGTGATAGCTCGCGGATTAATGAGCAGTTCTTC
>TRBV10-2|TRBD2|TRBJ2-7|NA
CASSEWGGSYEQYF
TGCGCCAGCAGTGAGTGGGGGGGCTCCTACGAGCAGTACTTC
>TRBV10-2|NA|TRBJ1-1|NA
CASTGQIMNTEAFF
TGCGCCAGTACTGGGCAAATCATGAACACTGAAGCTTTCTTT
>TRBV19|NA|TRBJ1-5|NA
CASSLSPELIHF
TGTGCCAGTAGTCTATCCCCCGAGCTTATTCATTTT
>TRBV7-9|TRBD2|TRBJ2-5|NA
CASSSGTSGGETQYF
TGTGCCAGCAGTTCCGGGACTAGCGGGGGAGAGACCCAGTACTTC
>TRBV11-2|NA|TRBJ1-3|NA
CASSLGRFAGNTIYF
TGTGCCAGCAGCTTAGGGAGGTTCGCTGGAAACACCATATATTTT
>TRBV9|NA|TRBJ2-1|NA
CASSGRDTSNEQFF
TGTGCCAGCAGCGGCCGGGACACATCCAATGAGCAGTTCTTC
>TRBV7-9|NA|TRBJ1-2|NA
CASSLADGIYGYTF
TGTGCCAGCAGCTTAGCTGATGGGATCTATGGCTACACCTTC
>TRBV6-5|NA|TRBJ1-1|NA
CASRALTLRVTEAFF
TGTGCCAGCAGAGCCCTCACCCTGCGGGTCACTGAAGCTTTCTTT
>TRBV5-6|TRBD1|TRBJ1-2|once
CASRMDRVGYTF
TGTGCCAGCAGGATGGACAGGGTTGGCTACACCTTC
>TRBV30|NA|TRBJ1-5|NA
CACNRDSNQPQHF
TGTGCCTGCAACAGGGATAGCAATCAGCCCCAGCATTTT
>TRBV4-1|TRBD1|TRBJ2-7|NA
CASSLYDLLGTETYEQYF
TGCGCCAGCAGCCTATACGACCTCTTAGGGACAGAAACCTACGAGCAGTACTTC
>TRBV28|NA|TRBJ1-2|NA
CASSERGEANYGYTF
TGTGCCAGCAGTGAGAGGGGGGAAGCTAACTATGGCTACACCTTC
>TRBV9|TRBD1|TRBJ2-3|NA
CASSVETGEPTDTQYF
TGTGCCAGCAGCGTAGAAACAGGGGAACCCACAGATACGCAGTATTTT
>TRBV27|NA|TRBJ1-1|NA
CASSARQVGGTEAFF
TGTGCCAGCAGTGCGCGACAGGTGGGGGGAACTGAAGCTTTCTTT
>TRBV7-8|NA|TRBJ2-7|NA
CASSFPGSSYEQYF
TGTGCCAGCAGCTTCCCAGGGAGCTCCTACGAGCAGTACTTC
>TRBV6-1|NA|TRBJ1-2|NA
CASSEETGQGYTF
TGTGCCAGCAGTGAAGAAACAGGGCAAGGCTACACCTTC
>TRBV2|TRBD1|TRBJ2-7|NA
CASRDKTGHGYEQYF
TGTGCCAGCCGGGATAAGACAGGGCATGGGTACGAGCAGTACTTC
>TRBV18|NA|TRBJ1-5|NA
CASSPGGNSNQPQHF
TGTGCCAGCTCACCAGGCGGCAATAGCAATCAGCCCCAGCATTTT
>TRBV6-5|NA|TRBJ1-3|NA
CASRSVGASGNTIYF
TGTGCCAGCAGATCGGTTGGGGCCTCTGGAAACACCATATATTTT
>TRBV18|NA|TRBJ2-5|NA
CASSPGTQETQYF
TGTGCCAGCTCACCGGGAACCCAAGAGACCCAGTACTTC
>TRBV7-9|NA|TRBJ1-1|NA
CASSLAWGRAQNTEAFF
TGTGCCAGCAGCCTGGCGTGGGGTCGAGCCCAGAACACTGAAGCTTTCTTT
>TRBV5-6|NA|TRBJ1-3|NA
CASRLQGFENTIYF
TGTGCCAGCAGATTACAGGGTTTCGAAAACACCATATATTTT
>TRBV30|NA|TRBJ1-5|NA
CAWSYDGGPNQPQHF
TGTGCCTGGAGTTACGATGGGGGCCCCAATCAGCCCCAGCATTTT
>TRBV9|NA|TRBJ1-1|once
CASSVNPSDTEAFF
TGTGCCAGCAGCGTAAACCCCTCGGACACTGAAGCTTTCTTT
>TRBV27|NA|TRBJ2-7|NA
CASSLMAESSYEQYF
TGTGCCAGCAGTTTAATGGCGGAGAGCTCCTACGAGCAGTACTTC
>TRBV5-6|NA|TRBJ1-4|NA
CASSLGEKLFF
TGTGCCAGCAGCTTGGGTGAAAAACTGTTTTTT
>TRBV14|NA|TRBJ1-1|NA
CASSLYRDWGTEAFF
TGTGCCAGCAGCCTTTACAGGGATTGGGGCACTGAAGCTTTCTTT
>TRBV7-9|TRBD1|TRBJ2-2|once
CASSVTGGGLFF
TGTGCCAGCAGCGTCACAGGGGGCGGGCTGTTTTTT
>TRBV19|TRBD1|TRBJ2-6|NA
CASSVTGQGYSGANVLTF
TGTGCCAGTAGTGTCACGGGACAGGGGTACTCTGGGGCCAACGTCCTGACTTTC
>TRBV27|NA|TRBJ2-5|NA
CASSSQETQYF
TGTGCCAGCAGTTCCCAGGAGACCCAGTACTTC
>TRBV30|NA|TRBJ2-7|NA
CAWSPGTRYEQYF
TGTGCCTGGAGTCCCGGGACGCGGTACGAGCAGTACTTC
>TRBV4-1|NA|TRBJ2-7|NA
CASSQPMTGVLNEQYF
TGCGCCAGCAGCCAACCAATGACAGGTGTGTTGAACGAGCAGTACTTC
>TRBV13|NA|TRBJ1-3|NA
CASSEVGDGGNTIYF
TGTGCCAGCAGCGAGGTGGGGGACGGTGGAAACACCATATATTTT
>TRBV19|NA|TRBJ1-5|NA
CASSMGAFQPQHF
TGTGCCAGTAGTATGGGGGCTTTTCAGCCCCAGCATTTT
>TRBV7-2|NA|TRBJ1-5|NA
CASSFFNQPQHF
TGTGCCAGCAGCTTTTTCAATCAGCCCCAGCATTTT
>TRBV5-1|NA|TRBJ1-1|NA
CASSLDGAITEAFF
TGCGCCAGCAGCTTGGACGGGGCAATCACTGAAGCTTTCTTT
>TRBV5-1|TRBD2|TRBJ2-4|NA
CASSLGLAGVRGKNIQYF
TGCGCCAGCAGCTTAGGACTAGCGGGAGTGCGGGGCAAAAACATTCAGTACTTC
>TRBV4-2|NA|TRBJ2-7|NA
CASSQVETSYEQYF
TGTGCCAGCAGCCAAGTCGAGACTAGTTACGAGCAGTACTTC
>TRBV10-2|TRBD2|TRBJ2-7|NA
CASLRLAGGLPYSYEQYF
TGCGCCAGCCTGAGACTAGCGGGAGGACTCCCCTATTCCTACGAGCAGTACTTC
>TRBV10-1|NA|TRBJ2-2|NA
CASSDGYSSWGRPSTGELFF
TGCGCCAGCAGTGATGGATATTCTTCTTGGGGGAGGCCGTCCACCGGGGAGCTGTTTTTT
>TRBV7-8|NA|TRBJ1-1|NA
CASSLDEGSAEAFF
TGTGCCAGCAGCTTAGATGAGGGAAGCGCTGAAGCTTTCTTT
>TRBV5-6|NA|TRBJ2-7|NA
CASSPLADSYEQYF
TGTGCCAGCAGCCCCTTAGCGGACTCCTACGAGCAGTACTTC